Presented here are 30 T cell receptor beta chains from one specimen sequenced in a study of shared clonotypes between healthy human individuals. Profiling relied on immunoSEQ multiplex PCR, and the TCRdb table lists in-frame clones only, not all of them. The table lists approximately 720,000 clones, about 92% of them singletons. CD8 cells classed as naive were CD45RO-negative and positively selected for CCR7, excluding terminally differentiated effector memory CD45RA+ cells. The material sequenced was naive CD8+ T cells sorted from blood. The receptors originated from a man younger than 45 in good health.

J is TRBJ1-2 and V is TRBV4-3; maybe TRBD1 (5 bases). Trimming took 0 bases from V and 0 from J, leaving 11 bases between them. CDR3 length equals 16 residues. Germline V CDR1 and CDR2: LGHNA, YSLEER. CDR3 in amino acids: CASSQDGGWANYGYTF. The CDR3 nucleotides read TGCGCCAGCAGCCAAGATGGGGGATGGGCTAACTATGGCTACACCTTC.

This clone was detected a few times. The chain combines TRBV7-2 with TRBJ2-2; perhaps TRBD2 as D (5 bases). The CDR3 extends over 15 amino acids. V lost 1 base and J lost 5, with 11 bases in between. CDR1 and CDR2 from the germline V gene are SGHTA and FQGNSA. CDR3 nucleotides: TGTGCCAGCAGCTTAGTTCGGGAAGTAACCGGGGAGCTGTTTTTT. Its translation: CASSLVREVTGELFF.

V usage is TRBV27 and J usage is TRBJ2-7, with TRBD2 matching 11 bases. Germline loops: CDR1 MNHEY, CDR2 SMNVEV (reference sequence). The CDR3 contains 15 residues. V shed 6 bases and J 7 bases; nucleotides not matched to a gene: 11. The CDR3 region is CASRLIAGGPGEQYF. DNA for the CDR3: TGTGCCAGCAGACTGATAGCGGGAGGGCCGGGTGAGCAGTACTTC.

The chain joins TRBV29-1 to TRBJ2-1; D remains unclear. The CDR3 has 16 amino acids. Trimming cost V 6 bases and J 5 bases, with 23 bases left between them. Germline V gene data show CDR1 as SQVTM and CDR2 as ANQGSEA. CDR3 loop: CSVGWAAALVDNEQFF. DNA for the CDR3: TGCAGCGTGGGGTGGGCGGCTGCACTGGTGGACAATGAGCAGTTCTTC.

CDR3 bases: TGTGCCATTAAAGCGGAGGGAGGGAGCTCCTACGAGCAGTACTTC. It translates to CAIKAEGGSSYEQYF. The V gene is TRBV10-3, the J gene TRBJ2-7; 7 nucleotides match TRBD2. Germline lookup yields CDR1 ENHRY and CDR2 SYGVKD. The CDR3 spans 15 residues. After removal of 9 bases from V and 0 bases from J, the junction contained 11 bases not matched to a gene.

The chain recombines TRBV5-6 with TRBJ2-1; 10 nucleotides agree with TRBD2. The V gene end was trimmed by 4 bases and the J gene end by 4 bases; junction bases not matched to a gene: 11. From germline, CDR1 is SGHDT and CDR2 YYEEEE. The CDR3 has 17 residues. The CDR3 reads CASSVSSSGGFYNEQFF. As DNA, the CDR3 is TGTGCCAGCAGCGTTTCGTCTAGCGGGGGCTTTTACAATGAGCAGTTCTTC.

The CDR3 coding sequence is TGCAGCGTTGAAACCATCGTGAGTCAGAGCACAGATACGCAGTATTTT. Translating it yields CSVETIVSQSTDTQYF. The gene calls are TRBV29-1 and TRBJ2-3; no firm D call. Germline CDR1 reads SQVTM; CDR2 reads ANQGSEA. This CDR3 comprises 16 residues. V was cut by 2 bases and J by 0 bases, with 15 bases left in between.

As for this clone: Other DNA sequences in the same sample also yield this CDR3. This rearrangement joins TRBV7-9 to TRBJ2-1; the D is unclear. The CDR3 extends over 13 amino acids. Germline V gives CDR1 SEHNR, CDR2 FQNEAQ (reference sequence). The germline V and J ends were trimmed by 4 bases and 5 bases, with 9 bases remaining between them. The CDR3, as DNA: TGTGCCAGCAGCTCGGGTGGCCACAATGAGCAGTTCTTC. Translation: CASSSGGHNEQFF.

This clone showed up just once. V gene TRBV29-1 combines with J gene TRBJ2-1; 7 bases fit TRBD2. Germline-derived CDR1 and CDR2 are SQVTM and ANQGSEA. V was pared by 0 bases and J by 8 bases, with 10 bases of the junction left unmatched. The CDR3 is 15 residues long. In DNA, the CDR3 is TGCAGCGTTGAAGAAGCCTCCCGGGAGGAGTATGAGCAGTTCTTC. Translation gives CSVEEASREEYEQFF.

V gene TRBV7-9 combines with J gene TRBJ2-5; 9 bases map to TRBD1. Germline V gene data show CDR1 as SEHNR and CDR2 as FQNEAQ (reference sequence). V gave up 5 bases and J gave up 4 bases; unmatched junction bases: 8. The CDR3 length is 15 residues. The CDR3, as DNA: TGTGCCAGCAGCAACCGGGACAGGGAAAGAGAGACCCAGTACTTC. Residues: CASSNRDRERETQYF.

This clone was counted a single time. The rearrangement joins TRBV19 to TRBJ2-7; D not certain. CDR1 and CDR2 (germline): LNHDA, SQIVND (reference sequence). Trimming took off 4 bases at V and 1 base at J, with 8 bases between the two ends. The CDR3 has 13 amino acids. CDR3 bases: TGTGCCAGTAGTAACTGGGGATCCTACGAGCAGTACTTC. This sequence encodes CASSNWGSYEQYF.

J is TRBJ1-2 and V is TRBV4-1; TRBD1 might be the D (5 bases). Per the germline V gene, CDR1 is MGHRA and CDR2 is YSYEKL. V gave up 0 bases and J gave up 4 bases, with 12 bases separating them. This CDR3 spans 15 amino acids. The CDR3 DNA sequence: TGCGCCAGCAGCCAAGATGCGGGGGGAGGCTATGGCTACACCTTC. Protein: CASSQDAGGGYGYTF.

This sequence joins TRBV7-9 and TRBJ2-3; 11 positions match TRBD2. CDR3 length: 18 residues. Per germline, CDR1 SEHNR and CDR2 FQNEAQ (reference sequence). J gave up 0 bases and V 6 bases, and 11 bases lay outside the gene matches. The CDR3, as DNA: TGTGCCAGCAGTCTGACTAGCGGGATAATACCTAGCACAGATACGCAGTATTTT. This sequence encodes CASSLTSGIIPSTDTQYF.

The V gene is TRBV27, the J gene TRBJ2-3; D might be TRBD1 (5 bases). This CDR3 is 15 amino acids long. The germline V gene encodes CDR1 MNHEY and CDR2 SMNVEV (reference sequence). The V end was cut by 3 bases, the J end by 4 bases, with 14 bases between. The CDR3 bases are TGTGCCAGCAGTTTCTGGGGCCCAGGGTCAGATACGCAGTATTTT. Its protein is CASSFWGPGSDTQYF.

The chain joins TRBV7-6 to TRBJ2-7, with D maybe TRBD1 (6 bases). V lost 1 base to trimming and J lost 5 bases, with 18 bases between them. Looked up from germline, CDR1 is SGHVS and CDR2 is FNYEAQ. The CDR3 extends over 16 amino acids. CDR3 sequence (DNA): TGTGCCAGCAGCTTAGAGGCGTGGGCAGGGGCAGACGAGCAGTACTTC. Residues: CASSLEAWAGADEQYF.

V is TRBV28 and J is TRBJ2-3; no clear D. The CDR3 contains 15 residues. Germline assignment: CDR1 MDHEN and CDR2 SYDVKM. The V gene lost 3 bases and the J gene lost 0 bases, with 10 bases spanning the gap. The CDR3 DNA is TGTGCCAGCAGTTTCCCGAAGTTGAGCACAGATACGCAGTATTTT. Protein sequence: CASSFPKLSTDTQYF.

The chain is built from TRBV27 and TRBJ2-7; TRBD2 matches at 13 bases. With 4 bases clipped from V and 2 bases from J, the junction kept 5 bases outside the gene matches. The CDR3 totals 16 residues. Germline V CDR1 and CDR2: MNHEY, SMNVEV (reference sequence). Here the CDR3 reads CASSSLAGGYTYEQYF. The CDR3 DNA is TGTGCCAGCAGTTCACTAGCGGGAGGGTACACCTACGAGCAGTACTTC.

This sequence joins TRBV2 and TRBJ2-3; D gene ambiguous. The germline V and J ends were trimmed by 10 bases and 2 bases, with 16 bases remaining between them. CDR3 size: 14 residues. CDR1 and CDR2 (germline): SNHLY, FYNNEI. DNA for the CDR3: TGTGCCACCATAGGTCGTACAGACACAGATACGCAGTATTTT. It encodes CATIGRTDTDTQYF.

On this clone itself: Germline is not matched at one junction end, which may reflect a read error. The gene calls are TRBV29-1 and TRBJ2-5; no clear D gene. This CDR3 spans 14 amino acids. Germline V lookup: CDR1 SQVTM, CDR2 ANQGSEA. The CDR3, as DNA: TGCAGCGTTGAAGACGAGCGACACCACGAGACCCAGTACTTC. Translated: CSVEDERHHETQYF.

The chain employs TRBV4-3 and TRBJ2-7, with D unclear. The germline V gene encodes CDR1 LGHNA and CDR2 YSLEER. The CDR3 loop spans 15 amino acids. V was trimmed by 5 bases and J by 3 bases, leaving 17 bases between them. CDR3 amino acids: CASSGLNDPGYEQYF. DNA of the CDR3: TGCGCCAGCAGCGGCTTAAATGATCCCGGCTACGAGCAGTACTTC.

This clone occurred once. This chain connects TRBV14 to TRBJ2-3; TRBD2 might be the D (6 bases). V shed 3 bases and J shed 2 bases, with 21 bases lying between them. The CDR3 runs 18 residues. Germline CDR1 SGHDN, CDR2 FVKESK. The CDR3: CASSHFPGTEKDTDTQYF. CDR3 nucleotide sequence: TGTGCCAGCAGCCATTTCCCTGGGACTGAGAAAGACACAGATACGCAGTATTTT.

The chain links TRBV27 to TRBJ2-2; 7 bases align to TRBD2. CDR1 is MNHEY and CDR2 is SMNVEV in the germline V gene (reference sequence). The CDR3 runs to 15 residues. V gave up 5 bases and J gave up 6 bases; unmatched junction bases: 9. The chain's CDR3 is CASSPSFGLAGELFF. CDR3 DNA sequence: TGTGCCAGCAGTCCAAGTTTTGGACTAGCCGGGGAGCTGTTTTTT.

The V gene is TRBV7-9, the J gene TRBJ1-2; D perhaps matches TRBD1 (5 bases). The CDR3 runs to 16 residues. V was cut by 2 bases and J by 0 bases, with 13 bases left in between. The germline CDR1 and CDR2 sequences are SEHNR and FQNEAQ (reference sequence). This chain's CDR3 is CASSLTPPGPNYGYTF. The CDR3 nucleotides read TGTGCCAGCAGCTTAACTCCTCCAGGGCCTAACTATGGCTACACCTTC.

The rearrangement uses TRBV27 and TRBJ1-4; TRBD1 agrees at 9 bases. V lost 7 bases to trimming and J lost 8 bases; unmatched junction nucleotides: 8. CDR1 is MNHEY and CDR2 is SMNVEV in the germline V gene (reference sequence). The length of the CDR3 is 14 residues. The CDR3 is CASTPGQGEEKLFF. DNA for the CDR3: TGTGCCAGCACCCCGGGACAGGGCGAGGAAAAACTGTTTTTT.

This clone was observed once. The J gene is TRBJ2-5, the V gene TRBV7-6, with a possible D match to TRBD2 (5 bases). This CDR3 has 15 residues. With 5 bases removed from V and 5 bases from J, the gap between germline ends came to 18 bases. Germline V lookup: CDR1 SGHVS, CDR2 FNYEAQ. In DNA, the CDR3 is TGTGCCAGCAGCCCCATGGCGGGCCTCGGGGAGACCCAGTACTTC. Residues: CASSPMAGLGETQYF. The full variable domain, its missing parts supplied by reference TRBV7-6 and TRBJ2-5, is GAGVSQSPRYKVTKRGQDVALRCDPISGHVSLYWYRQALGQGPEFLTYFNYEAQQDKSGLPNDRFSAERPEGSISTLTIQRTEQRDSAMYRCASSPMAGLGETQYFGPGTRLLVL.

For the CDR3, the DNA is TGTGCCAGCAGCTCTGAGAATAGCAATCAGCCCCAGCATTTT. It yields the protein CASSSENSNQPQHF. This chain joins TRBV7-6 and TRBJ1-5; D is uncertain. Germline values: CDR1 SGHVS, CDR2 FNYEAQ. Trimming shortened V by 4 bases and J by 0 bases, and 7 bases separated the two germline ends. The CDR3 runs 14 residues. The full variable domain, in which reference TRBV7-6 and TRBJ1-5 provide the parts outside the CDR3, is GAGVSQSPRYKVTKRGQDVALRCDPISGHVSLYWYRQALGQGPEFLTYFNYEAQQDKSGLPNDRFSAERPEGSISTLTIQRTEQRDSAMYRCASSSENSNQPQHFGDGTRLSIL.

A few counts support this clone. The chain uses TRBV2 and TRBJ2-7, with D possibly TRBD1 on 6 matching bases. This CDR3 has 15 amino acids. CDR1 is SNHLY, CDR2 FYNNEI, per germline. V lost 2 bases to trimming and J lost 1 base, with 12 bases between them. The CDR3 reads CASSEQGMNSYEQYF. In DNA form, the CDR3 reads TGTGCCAGCAGTGAACAGGGGATGAATTCCTACGAGCAGTACTTC.

The gene calls are TRBV5-1 and TRBJ2-7; D unclear. The CDR3 is made up of 13 amino acids. CDR1 and CDR2 from the germline V gene are SGHRS and YFSETQ. V lost 0 bases to trimming and J lost 3 bases, with 7 bases between them. The CDR3: CASSLADLYEQYF. DNA of the CDR3: TGCGCCAGCAGCTTGGCCGACCTCTACGAGCAGTACTTC. Using reference TRBV5-1 and TRBJ2-7 for the parts outside the CDR3, the full variable domain is KAGVTQTPRYLIKTRGQQVTLSCSPISGHRSVSWYQQTPGQGLQFLFEYFSETQRNKGNFPGRFSGRQFSNSRSEMNVSTLELGDSALYLCASSLADLYEQYFGPGTRLTVT.

The chain has TRBV9 and TRBJ2-1; tentatively, D is TRBD1 (5 bases). V lost 7 bases, J lost 0 bases, and 14 bases lay in between. Germline assignment: CDR1 SGDLS and CDR2 YYNGEE. The CDR3 contains 15 residues. This chain's CDR3 is CASDQGLSSYNEQFF. For the CDR3, the DNA is TGTGCCAGCGACCAGGGTCTCAGCTCCTACAATGAGCAGTTCTTC.

The gene calls are TRBV6-1 and TRBJ1-2; TRBD1 is a possible D gene (6 bases). The CDR3 runs to 15 residues. Trimming took off 2 bases at V and 3 bases at J, with 13 bases between the two ends. Germline CDR1 and CDR2: MNHNS and SASEGT. CDR3 in DNA: TGTGCCAGCAGTGAACCTCTACAGGGCCACTATGGCTACACCTTC. Protein sequence: CASSEPLQGHYGYTF.